The next 13 T cell receptor beta chains were all read from a single sample in a study of shared clonotypes between healthy human individuals. TCRdb keeps only in-frame clones here, not all; method: immunoSEQ multiplex PCR. The sample contains a few million clones, approximately 93% of which appear only once. Sequencing was performed on naive CD4+ T cells from PBMCs. Sample subset: CD45RA+ positively selected. These receptors came from a man between 18 and 29 years old in good health. Some clones in this sample may be carry-over from other donors' samples.

The rearrangement joins TRBV6-1 to TRBJ1-3; D unresolved. The V end was cut by 4 bases, the J end by 0 bases, with 10 bases between. The CDR3 has 15 amino acids. Germline CDR1 MNHNS, CDR2 SASEGT. CDR3 in amino acids: CASSVAVLSGNTIYF. DNA of the CDR3: TGTGCCAGCAGTGTTGCGGTTCTCTCTGGAAACACCATATATTTT.

The V and J genes are TRBV20-1 and TRBJ2-7; no clear D gene. Deletions cut 2 bases from V and 6 bases from J, with 8 bases between. The germline V gene encodes CDR1 DFQATT and CDR2 SNEGSKA (reference sequence). The CDR3 runs 11 residues. CDR3 amino acids: CSARLVSEQYF. In nucleotides, the CDR3 is TGCAGTGCTAGACTAGTTTCCGAGCAGTACTTC.

This rearrangement joins TRBV9 to TRBJ2-5; 10 nucleotides align to TRBD2. The V and J ends lost 4 bases and 5 bases, in that order; junction bases with no gene match: 2. The germline gives CDR1 SGDLS, CDR2 YYNGEE. The CDR3 is 13 residues long. CDR3 in amino acids: CASSYSGRETQYF. The DNA of the CDR3 is TGTGCCAGCAGCTATAGCGGGAGGGAGACCCAGTACTTC.

The V gene is TRBV7-3, the J gene TRBJ2-2; D is undetermined. Germline CDR1 is SGHTA and CDR2 is FQGTGA. This CDR3 has 14 residues. The germline V and J ends were trimmed by 4 bases and 4 bases, with 10 bases remaining between them. The CDR3 bases are TGTGCCAGCAGCTCGCTCGGTGGCACCGGGGAGCTGTTTTTT. It encodes CASSSLGGTGELFF.

The gene calls are TRBV7-3 and TRBJ2-2; no definite D call. Germline loops: CDR1 SGHTA, CDR2 FQGTGA. This CDR3 is built from 14 residues. The V end was cut by 5 bases, the J end by 6 bases, with 13 bases between. CDR3 coding DNA: TGTGCCAGCAGCCCCACTGGGTCCCCCGGGGAGCTGTTTTTT. This sequence encodes CASSPTGSPGELFF.

Details on this clone: Other DNA variants within this sample encode the same CDR3. The J gene is TRBJ1-1, the V gene TRBV10-3, with 8 bases lining up with TRBD1. Germline assignment: CDR1 ENHRY and CDR2 SYGVKD. This CDR3 contains 13 residues. The trim removed 6 bases at V and 5 bases at J, leaving 5 bases unmatched. The CDR3 region is CAIRGQGGTEAFF. The CDR3 DNA reads as TGTGCCATCAGAGGACAGGGAGGAACTGAAGCTTTCTTT.

V usage is TRBV4-2 and J usage is TRBJ2-1; 14 bases are shared with TRBD2. The CDR3 sequence is 18 residues long. The V segment lost 0 bases and the J segment 9 bases; nucleotides outside the gene matches: 10. Germline lookup yields CDR1 LGHNA and CDR2 YNFKEQ. CDR3 residues: CASSQERLAGGPSGEQFF. The CDR3 DNA sequence: TGTGCCAGCAGCCAAGAGCGACTAGCGGGAGGGCCAAGTGGTGAGCAGTTCTTC.

The CDR3 DNA follows: TGTGCCTGGAGGGGACAGACTAACACTGAAGCTTTCTTT. This gives the protein CAWRGQTNTEAFF. V is TRBV30 and J is TRBJ1-1; 7 bases are a match to TRBD1. The V gene's germline CDR1 is GTSNPN and CDR2 SVGIG (reference sequence). J gave up 2 bases and V 3 bases, and 3 bases lay outside the gene matches. The CDR3 spans 13 residues.

This clone was observed a single time. The chain carries TRBV19 and TRBJ1-5; 9 bases line up with TRBD1. This CDR3 is 16 amino acids long. The V segment lost 1 base and the J segment 6 bases; nucleotides outside the gene matches: 7. Germline V gene lookup returns CDR1 LNHDA and CDR2 SQIVND (reference sequence). The CDR3 DNA reads TGTGCCAGTAGTATAGTACAGGGGGCTAAGAGTCAGCCCCAGCATTTT. The encoded protein is CASSIVQGAKSQPQHF.

The CDR3 DNA is TGTGCCAGCACCGCAGGGGGGGGGTTGGGCACTGAAGCTTTCTTT. Residues: CASTAGGGLGTEAFF. The chain uses TRBV28 and TRBJ1-1, with 7 bases matching TRBD1. CDR3 size: 15 residues. Looked up from germline, CDR1 is MDHEN and CDR2 is SYDVKM. J gave up 4 bases and V 7 bases, and 12 bases lay outside the gene matches.

This chain links TRBV5-1 with TRBJ2-1; possible D gene TRBD2, 5 bases. The CDR3 has 17 amino acids. V shed 1 base and J shed 8 bases, with 22 bases lying between them. Germline V gene sequence: CDR1 SGHRS, CDR2 YFSETQ. CDR3 sequence: CASSLPRGSIQVDEQFF. CDR3 in DNA: TGCGCCAGCAGCTTGCCGCGCGGGTCAATTCAGGTCGATGAGCAGTTCTTC.

The sample holds one count of this clone. V gene TRBV7-3 combines with J gene TRBJ2-6; TRBD1 matches 12 bases. Trimming removed 5 bases from V and 2 bases from J; junction bases left unmatched: 4. Germline V gives CDR1 SGHTA, CDR2 FQGTGA. There are 17 residues in the CDR3. The CDR3 DNA sequence: TGTGCCAGCAGCATGGGACAGGGGGCAACTGGGGCCAACGTCCTGACTTTC. It codes for CASSMGQGATGANVLTF.

V usage is TRBV4-1 and J usage is TRBJ1-3; 10 nucleotides line up with TRBD1. With V trimmed by 4 bases and J by 0 bases, 15 bases remained unmatched. The CDR3 covers 20 residues. Germline values: CDR1 MGHRA, CDR2 YSYEKL. CDR3 loop: CASSPGRGQGIPHSGNTIYF. In DNA form, the CDR3 reads TGCGCCAGCAGCCCGGGGCGGGGACAGGGGATTCCCCACTCTGGAAACACCATATATTTT.